Following are 21 T cell receptor beta chains from one sample sequenced in a study of patients and donors after allogeneic stem cell transplantation. TCRdb recomputed calls from the RT-PCR reads with MiXCR, one row per CDR3 protein. The sample has roughly 880,000 distinct CDR3 sequences, more than 15% seen once. Sample: blood, either unsorted or a sorted T cell fraction (not recorded which). These receptors originate from a human donor who was either an allogeneic HSCT recipient or a stem cell or donor lymphocyte infusion donor (not recorded which). It is not recorded whose cells these are; they may come from a transplant donor.

The chain carries TRBV4-1 and TRBJ2-7, with TRBD1 matching 7 bases. Germline CDR1 is MGHRA and CDR2 is YSYEKL. This CDR3 spans 15 amino acids. Losses at the gene ends were 6 bases for V and 4 bases for J; bases not matched to a gene: 12. CDR3 nucleotides: TGCGCCAGCAGTCTCTTGGGACAGAGTAAGTACGAGCAGTACTTC. The encoded protein is CASSLLGQSKYEQYF.

This rearrangement joins TRBV20-1 to TRBJ2-1, with D possibly being TRBD2 (6 bases). Germline V gives CDR1 DFQATT, CDR2 SNEGSKA (reference sequence). Trimming shortened V by 1 base and J by 4 bases, and 11 bases separated the two germline ends. The CDR3 consists of 14 residues. Here the CDR3 reads CSARVPGRYNEQFF. CDR3 coding DNA: TGCAGTGCTAGAGTGCCAGGGAGGTACAATGAGCAGTTCTTC.

J is TRBJ2-2 and V is TRBV5-1, with 7 positions matching TRBD1. In germline, CDR1 is SGHRS, CDR2 YFSETQ. The CDR3 contains 14 residues. The junction had 4 bases not matched to a gene; V was cut back by 4 bases and J by 4 bases. This CDR3 reads CASSMGQSTGELFF. CDR3 nucleotide sequence: TGCGCCAGCAGCATGGGACAGAGCACCGGGGAGCTGTTTTTT.

DNA of the CDR3: TGTGCCAGTAGTATAAAGTGGCGTGAAGCTTTCTTT. Encoded protein: CASSIKWREAFF. The V call is TRBV19, the J call TRBJ1-1, with D unresolved. Trimming removed 2 bases at V and 7 bases at J, with 8 bases between. This CDR3 is 12 amino acids long. Germline lookup yields CDR1 LNHDA and CDR2 SQIVND (reference sequence). Full variable domain (outside the CDR3, taken from reference TRBV19 and TRBJ1-1): DGGITQSPKYLFRKEGQNVTLSCEQNLNHDAMYWYRQDPGQGLRLIYYSQIVNDFQKGDIAEGYSVSREKKESFPLTVTSAQKNPTAFYLCASSIKWREAFFGQGTRLTVV.

This clonotype was seen only a few times. V usage is TRBV7-9 and J usage is TRBJ1-3; D is perhaps TRBD1 (5 bases). The length of the CDR3 is 15 residues. Germline V gives CDR1 SEHNR, CDR2 FQNEAQ (reference sequence). V was cut by 3 bases and J by 0 bases, with 9 bases left in between. CDR3 residues: CASSLEGRSGNTIYF. The CDR3 DNA is TGTGCCAGCAGCTTGGAGGGGCGCTCTGGAAACACCATATATTTT.

The J gene is TRBJ1-3, the V gene TRBV9; D gene ambiguous. The CDR3 has 14 residues. Trimming left V 2 bases short and J 8 bases short, with 14 bases between. Per the germline V gene, CDR1 is SGDLS and CDR2 is YYNGEE. The CDR3 bases are TGTGCCAGCAGCGTGGGCTCCGCCGAATACACCATATATTTT. Residues: CASSVGSAEYTIYF.

This clonotype was seen only a few times. The chain carries TRBV11-2 and TRBJ2-3; 7 bases line up with TRBD2. This CDR3 contains 16 residues. Unmatched junction bases numbered 5, after V lost 1 base and J lost 1 base. CDR1 and CDR2 from the germline V gene are SGHAT and FQNNGV. The CDR3 DNA sequence: TGTGCCAGCAGCTTAGCCCACGGACTAGGCACAGATACGCAGTATTTT. As protein: CASSLAHGLGTDTQYF.

This chain uses TRBV20-1 with TRBJ2-2; TRBD1 might be the D (7 bases). The CDR3 extends over 16 amino acids. From germline, CDR1 is DFQATT and CDR2 SNEGSKA (reference sequence). The V gene lost 0 bases and the J gene lost 0 bases, with 11 bases spanning the gap. The chain's CDR3 is CSARDPGGTNTGELFF. The CDR3, as DNA: TGCAGTGCTAGAGATCCAGGGGGGACGAACACCGGGGAGCTGTTTTTT.

There are a few counts of this clonotype. The chain is built from TRBV6-2 or TRBV6-3 and TRBJ2-5; TRBD1 or TRBD2 may be the D gene (5 bases each). The CDR3 is 16 residues long. The germline V and J ends were trimmed by 4 bases and 7 bases, with 22 bases remaining between them. The V gene's germline CDR1 is MNHEY and CDR2 SVGEGT. CDR3 sequence (DNA): TGTGCCAGCAGTTCACGGGACGCAGGACGTGCGGGGACCCAGTACTTC. It translates to CASSSRDAGRAGTQYF.

This clonotype was counted at least ten times. V is TRBV7-2 and J is TRBJ2-3; no clear D. The length of the CDR3 is 13 residues. The germline V and J ends were trimmed by 1 base and 2 bases, with 4 bases remaining between them. In germline, CDR1 is SGHTA, CDR2 FQGNSA. The CDR3 DNA is TGTGCCAGCAGCTTAGTGTTCACAGATACGCAGTATTTT. This sequence encodes CASSLVFTDTQYF.

V is TRBV9 and J is TRBJ2-1; 12 nucleotides match TRBD2. The CDR3 totals 15 residues. The germline V gene encodes CDR1 SGDLS and CDR2 YYNGEE. Trimming removed 3 bases from V and 6 bases from J; junction bases left unmatched: 4. CDR3 amino acids: CASSETSGGINEQFF. The CDR3 DNA reads TGTGCCAGCAGCGAAACTAGCGGGGGGATCAATGAGCAGTTCTTC.

The chain recombines TRBV4-1 with TRBJ2-7, with 9 bases matching TRBD2. Germline CDR1 reads MGHRA; CDR2 reads YSYEKL. The junction had 5 bases not matched to a gene; V was cut back by 1 base and J by 4 bases. There are 15 residues in the CDR3. CDR3 nucleotide sequence: TGCGCCAGCAGCCAAGGTAGCGGGAGTAAGTACGAGCAGTACTTC. Protein sequence: CASSQGSGSKYEQYF.

The sample holds many counts of this clonotype. This chain uses TRBV12-3 or TRBV12-4 with TRBJ1-2, with TRBD1 matching over 11 bases. After removal of 6 bases from V and 8 bases from J, the junction contained 8 bases not matched to a gene. The CDR3 is 14 amino acids. The CDR3, as DNA: TGTGCCAGCAGCTCAGGGACAGGGGGAACCGGCTACACCTTC. It specifies CASSSGTGGTGYTF.

This clonotype occurred a few times. The V and J genes are TRBV10-3 and TRBJ1-2; 7 positions match TRBD1. The ends lost 10 bases at V and 2 bases at J; junction bases unmatched: 7. CDR1 is ENHRY, CDR2 SYGVKD, per germline. The CDR3 is made up of 13 amino acids. The CDR3: CATQGDYNYGYTF. The CDR3 nucleotides read TGTGCCACTCAGGGGGACTACAACTATGGCTACACCTTC.

CDR3 in DNA: TGTGCCAGCAGCAAAGGAGGGACAGGCCAAGAACCCGGGGAGCTGTTTTTT. This gives the protein CASSKGGTGQEPGELFF. V and J are TRBV21-1 and TRBJ2-2; the D call in the table, TRBD1, was not verified against the DNA. TRBV21-1 is recorded as a pseudogene. The CDR3 runs 17 residues.

The chain joins TRBV29-1 to TRBJ1-3; D is uncertain. This CDR3 contains 13 residues. V was clipped by 2 bases and J by 1 base, with 6 bases between them. Germline CDR1 SQVTM, CDR2 ANQGSEA. In DNA, the CDR3 is TGCAGCGTTGAAATCCCGTCTGGAAACACCATATATTTT. It encodes CSVEIPSGNTIYF. Variable domain in full (rest from reference TRBV29-1 and TRBJ1-3): SAVISQKPSRDICQRGTSLTIQCQVDSQVTMMFWYRQQPGQSLTLIATANQGSEATYESGFVIDKFPISRPNLTFSTLTVSNMSPEDSSIYLCSVEIPSGNTIYFGEGSWLTVV.

In this sample, this clonotype turned up many times. CDR3 protein: CASSLGVTALATDTQYF. The CDR3 DNA reads TGTGCCAGCAGTTTAGGGGTTACCGCCCTAGCCACAGATACGCAGTATTTT. J is TRBJ2-3 and V is TRBV12-3 or TRBV12-4; perhaps TRBD2 as D (5 bases). The V and J ends lost 1 base and 2 bases respectively, with 16 bases between them. The CDR3 is made up of 17 amino acids.

This clonotype was counted between two and nine times. This chain joins TRBV12-3 or TRBV12-4 and TRBJ2-3, with TRBD2 matching over 13 bases. Trimming took 2 bases from V and 2 from J; bases not matched to a gene: 4. The CDR3 runs 17 residues. The CDR3 DNA sequence: TGTGCCAGCAGTTTAAGGGGACTAGCGGGACCCACAGATACGCAGTATTTT. Amino acid sequence: CASSLRGLAGPTDTQYF.

This clonotype showed up just a few times. The chain has TRBV5-6 and TRBJ1-1, with D uncertain. Germline loops: CDR1 SGHDT, CDR2 YYEEEE. This CDR3 region has 14 residues. The germline V and J ends were trimmed by 7 bases and 6 bases, with 19 bases remaining between them. The CDR3 sequence is CASSLGVKGPEAFF. CDR3 sequence (DNA): TGTGCCAGCTCCCTGGGAGTCAAGGGCCCTGAAGCTTTCTTT.

The chain has TRBV6-5 and TRBJ2-5; the match to TRBD2 covers 9 bases. The CDR3 length is 16 residues. The trim removed 2 bases at V and 3 bases at J, leaving 7 bases unmatched. Germline lookup yields CDR1 MNHEY and CDR2 SVGAGI. CDR3 in DNA: TGTGCCAGCAGTTACCCCTTGACTAGCGGAAAAGAGACCCAGTACTTC. Encoded protein: CASSYPLTSGKETQYF.

This clonotype occurred a few times. This chain connects TRBV9 to TRBJ2-3, with 13 bases matching TRBD2. The germline gives CDR1 SGDLS, CDR2 YYNGEE. V lost 3 bases to trimming and J lost 1 base; unmatched junction nucleotides: 5. The CDR3 has 17 amino acids. CDR3 region: CASSDVGLAGGTDTQYF. For the CDR3, the DNA is TGTGCCAGCAGCGACGTTGGACTAGCGGGGGGCACAGATACGCAGTATTTT. The whole variable domain, remainder taken from reference TRBV9 and TRBJ2-3, is DSGVTQTPKHLITATGQRVTLRCSPRSGDLSVYWYQQSLDQGLQFLIQYYNGEERAKGNILERFSAQQFPDLHSELNLSSLELGDSALYFCASSDVGLAGGTDTQYFGPGTRLTVL.